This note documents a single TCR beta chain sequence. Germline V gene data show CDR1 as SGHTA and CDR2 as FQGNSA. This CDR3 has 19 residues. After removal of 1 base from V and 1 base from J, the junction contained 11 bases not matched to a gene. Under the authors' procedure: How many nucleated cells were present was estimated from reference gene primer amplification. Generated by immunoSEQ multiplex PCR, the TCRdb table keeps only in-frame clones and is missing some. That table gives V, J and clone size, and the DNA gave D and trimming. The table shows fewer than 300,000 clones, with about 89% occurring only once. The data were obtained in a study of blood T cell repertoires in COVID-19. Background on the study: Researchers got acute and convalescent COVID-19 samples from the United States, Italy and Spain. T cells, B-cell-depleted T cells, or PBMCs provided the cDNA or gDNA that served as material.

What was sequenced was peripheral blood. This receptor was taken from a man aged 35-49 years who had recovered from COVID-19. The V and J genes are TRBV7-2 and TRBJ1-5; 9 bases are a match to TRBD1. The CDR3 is CASSLVGTGSGLSNQPQHF. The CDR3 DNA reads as TGTGCCAGCAGCTTAGTGGGGACAGGGAGTGGCTTAAGCAATCAGCCCCAGCATTTT.